This T cell receptor (beta chain) was observed in a study of blood T cell repertoires in COVID-19. About the research overall: Italy, Spain and the United States were the sources of the convalescent and acute COVID-19 samples. PBMCs, B-cell-depleted T cells, or T cells provided the cDNA or gDNA that made up the material.

This CDR3 comprises 13 residues. The junction had 3 bases not matched to a gene; V was cut back by 5 bases and J by 5 bases. Repertoires were generated with immunoSEQ multiplex PCR, while TCRdb's copy carries only in-frame clones and drops some. The sample carries about 130,000 clones, roughly four fifths recorded once. The chain joins TRBV12-3 or TRBV12-4 to TRBJ2-7, with 10 bases identical to TRBD1. The specimen sequenced was peripheral blood. This receptor was taken from a woman in her forties or fifties with acute or convalescent COVID-19. For the CDR3, the DNA is TGTGCCAGCAGTCCGGGACAGGGGCACGAGCAGTACTTC. Amino acids: CASSPGQGHEQYF.